This passage covers 16 T cell receptor beta chains from one sample sequenced in a study of blood T cell repertoires in COVID-19 (dated by TCRdb to 2019 to 2021). Library creation used the immunoSEQ multiplex PCR assay. Held by TCRdb, this immuneACCESS table contains in-frame sequences only and omits some clones. Under half of the omission traces to an unresolved V gene where checked; the cause of the rest is unknown. The sample table holds fewer than 150,000 clones, of which roughly 80% were seen once. The ten top clones hold about 4% of the sample. The specimen sequenced was peripheral blood. The receptors shown here come from a woman of 80 years or more with acute or convalescent COVID-19.

V usage is TRBV5-1 and J usage is TRBJ1-2, with TRBD1 identical over 7 bases. Unmatched junction bases numbered 5, after V lost 0 bases and J lost 6 bases. In germline, CDR1 is SGHRS, CDR2 YFSETQ. This CDR3 has 14 amino acids. Here the CDR3 DNA reads TGCGCCAGCAGCTTGGACAGGGGTTCGCATGGCTACACCTTC. Translation gives CASSLDRGSHGYTF.

This chain uses TRBV5-3 with TRBJ2-3; D is perhaps TRBD1 (5 bases). TRBV5-3 is flagged as an ORF with uncertain function. V lost 4 bases and J lost 3, with 15 bases in between. The CDR3 is 15 amino acids. This CDR3 is CARSPSPRGTDTQYF. In nucleotides, the CDR3 is TGTGCCAGAAGCCCATCACCTAGGGGTACAGATACGCAGTATTTT.

The rearrangement links TRBV28 to TRBJ2-7, with a possible D match to TRBD1 (6 bases). The CDR3 contains 16 residues. CDR1 is MDHEN and CDR2 is SYDVKM in the germline V gene. The V gene lost 3 bases and the J gene lost 0 bases, with 15 bases spanning the gap. CDR3 region: CASSLMGARGSYEQYF. CDR3 DNA sequence: TGTGCCAGCAGTTTGATGGGGGCCCGTGGCTCCTACGAGCAGTACTTC.

The chain has TRBV3-1 (or the pseudogene TRBV3-2) and TRBJ2-1; D might be TRBD2 (6 bases). The CDR3 sequence is 13 residues long. Germline V gene data show CDR1 as LGHDT and CDR2 as YNNKEL (reference sequence). V was trimmed by 6 bases and J by 2 bases, leaving 8 bases between them. The CDR3 DNA reads TGTGCCAGCAGTGGCGGGACCTACAATGAGCAGTTCTTC. Translation: CASSGGTYNEQFF.

V gene TRBV20-1 combines with J gene TRBJ2-7; 7 bases match TRBD2. Trimming at V came to 3 bases and at J to 0 bases, leaving 2 bases not matched to a gene. The CDR3 runs to 13 residues. Per the germline V gene, CDR1 is DFQATT and CDR2 is SNEGSKA (reference sequence). Here the CDR3 reads CSASPGGSYEQYF. CDR3 DNA: TGCAGTGCTAGTCCGGGGGGCTCCTACGAGCAGTACTTC.

The chain is built from TRBV1 and TRBJ2-2; the tabulated D call, TRBD2, remains unverified against the DNA. TRBV1 is assigned pseudogene status. This CDR3 is 16 amino acids long. The CDR3 DNA follows: TGCACCAGCAGCCACAGGGAGGCCGGTGGGACCGGGGAGCTGTTTTTT. Its protein is CTSSHREAGGTGELFF.

The genes are TRBV29-1 and TRBJ2-3; 7 positions match TRBD2. V was clipped by 3 bases and J by 1 base; unmatched bases: 1. The germline V gene has CDR1 SQVTM and CDR2 ANQGSEA. The CDR3 consists of 13 residues. This CDR3 is CSVDRGGTDTQYF. CDR3 sequence (DNA): TGCAGCGTTGATCGGGGGGGCACAGATACGCAGTATTTT.

This clone was counted a few times. V usage is TRBV7-8 and J usage is TRBJ1-1, with D unclear. CDR1 SGHVS and CDR2 FQNEAQ come from the germline V gene. The CDR3 runs 14 residues. Trimming removed 2 bases at V and 1 base at J, with 8 bases between. The CDR3 DNA is TGTGCCAGCAGCTTACTAGAGGCGAACACTGAAGCTTTCTTT. This sequence encodes CASSLLEANTEAFF.

This clone was detected once. The gene calls are TRBV21-1 and TRBJ2-3; the table calls TRBD1, which could not be checked here. TRBV21-1 is flagged as a pseudogene. This CDR3 contains 16 residues. CDR3 region: CASSKFYRGLADTQYF. The CDR3 region has the DNA TGTGCCAGCAGCAAATTTTACAGGGGGCTCGCAGATACGCAGTATTTT.

The chain combines TRBV5-1 with TRBJ2-1, with 7 positions matching TRBD2. V lost 0 bases, J lost 7 bases, and 10 bases stayed unmatched. CDR3 size: 16 residues. Germline CDR1 is SGHRS and CDR2 is YFSETQ. The CDR3 reads CASSLAGAGVVNEQFF. DNA of the CDR3: TGCGCCAGCAGCTTGGCCGGGGCGGGGGTTGTGAATGAGCAGTTCTTC.

The CDR3 is CASTRDWNQPQHF. CDR3 bases: TGTGCCAGCACCAGGGATTGGAATCAGCCCCAGCATTTT. This chain uses TRBV6-5 with TRBJ1-5; D may be TRBD1 (5 bases). V was trimmed by 7 bases and J by 4 bases, leaving 11 bases between them. Germline CDR1 reads MNHEY; CDR2 reads SVGAGI. This CDR3 comprises 13 residues.

The V call is TRBV19, the J call TRBJ2-7; maybe TRBD1 (6 bases). The CDR3 is 14 amino acids. Germline-derived CDR1 and CDR2 are LNHDA and SQIVND (reference sequence). The germline V and J ends were trimmed by 10 bases and 9 bases, with 25 bases remaining between them. The CDR3 region is CATANSDSLSGQYF. The CDR3 DNA follows: TGTGCCACCGCCAACTCGGACAGTTTGTCCGGGCAGTACTTC.

The J gene is TRBJ1-1, the V gene TRBV10-3, with 10 bases identical to TRBD1. Germline CDR1 is ENHRY and CDR2 is SYGVKD. This CDR3 contains 17 residues. Losses at the gene ends were 2 bases for V and 6 bases for J; bases not matched to a gene: 12. Here the CDR3 reads CAISEPSLGTGAAEAFF. The CDR3 DNA is TGTGCCATCAGTGAGCCGAGCCTCGGGACAGGGGCGGCTGAAGCTTTCTTT.

CDR3 in DNA: TGCGCCAGCAGCCAACCCCGACAGGGTAGGAATCAGCCCCAGCATTTT. This sequence encodes CASSQPRQGRNQPQHF. This chain uses TRBV4-1 with TRBJ1-5, with 7 bases matching TRBD1. This CDR3 contains 16 residues. With 2 bases clipped from V and 4 bases from J, the junction kept 8 bases outside the gene matches. CDR1 and CDR2 from the germline V gene are MGHRA and YSYEKL.

V gene TRBV5-4 combines with J gene TRBJ1-4; 8 nucleotides line up with TRBD1. Germline CDR1 is SGHNT and CDR2 is YYREEE (reference sequence). CDR3 length: 15 residues. The V segment lost 3 bases and the J segment 3 bases; nucleotides outside the gene matches: 4. CDR3 bases: TGTGCCAGCAGCTCAAGACAGGGGTCTAATGAAAAACTGTTTTTT. Encoded protein: CASSSRQGSNEKLFF.

V is TRBV10-3 and J is TRBJ1-3, with no clear D. The CDR3 sequence is 18 residues long. Deletions cut 7 bases from V and 4 bases from J, with 26 bases between. Germline CDR1 and CDR2: ENHRY and SYGVKD. The CDR3 is CAIMNKISVAAAGNTIYF. The CDR3 bases are TGTGCCATCATGAACAAAATCTCTGTGGCCGCGGCAGGAAACACCATATATTTT.